The 17 T cell receptor beta chains reported below all come from one sample, sequenced in a study of blood T cell repertoires in COVID-19. TCRdb's table, derived via immunoSEQ multiplex PCR, lists solely in-frame clones and lacks some. The data hold some 260,000 clones, with around 80% observed a single time. Material: PBMCs or T cells enriched from blood (not recorded which). The receptors were gathered from a man aged 30 to 39 with acute COVID-19.

DNA for the CDR3: TGTGCCAGCAGCTCCGGGGGGAGGGCCGAGCAGTACGTC. It translates to CASSSGGRAEQYV. The rearrangement uses TRBV5-4 and TRBJ2-7, with 7 bases that match TRBD2. The CDR3 consists of 13 residues. J lost 6 bases, V lost 3 bases, and 6 bases had no gene match. CDR1 SGHNT and CDR2 YYREEE come from the germline V gene (reference sequence).

This chain connects TRBV7-9 to TRBJ2-2; tentative D call: TRBD2 (6 bases). Germline CDR1 is SEHNR and CDR2 is FQNEAQ (reference sequence). The CDR3 spans 15 residues. V was pared by 5 bases and J by 6 bases, with 16 bases between. CDR3 residues: CASSRGLPNAGELFF. Written as DNA, the CDR3 is TGTGCCAGCAGCCGGGGACTGCCCAACGCCGGGGAGCTGTTTTTT.

This clone is a singleton in its sample. The chain links TRBV4-1 to TRBJ1-2, with TRBD1 matching 10 bases. Germline V gene sequence: CDR1 MGHRA, CDR2 YSYEKL. The junction had 10 bases not matched to a gene; V was cut back by 2 bases and J by 7 bases. The CDR3 extends over 16 amino acids. CDR3 loop: CASSQNAGQGVSGYTF. The CDR3 DNA is TGCGCCAGCAGCCAAAACGCCGGACAGGGGGTTTCTGGCTACACCTTC.

The V and J genes are TRBV19 and TRBJ2-7; tentative D call: TRBD1 (6 bases). Looked up from germline, CDR1 is LNHDA and CDR2 is SQIVND (reference sequence). Trimming left V 5 bases short and J 7 bases short, with 15 bases between. The CDR3 has 13 residues. CDR3 bases: TGTGCCAGTAGTCTCATACAGGGTGGTGAGCAGTACGTC. It codes for CASSLIQGGEQYV.

J is TRBJ2-3 and V is TRBV11-3; D not resolved. The germline V gene has CDR1 SGHNT and CDR2 YENEEA. The CDR3 runs 13 residues. V was shortened by 3 bases and J by 5 bases, with 9 bases between the two germline ends. Written as DNA, the CDR3 is TGTGCCAGCAGCTTCTCGGTTTTAGATACGCAGTATTTT. Translated: CASSFSVLDTQYF. Variable domain in full (rest from reference TRBV11-3 and TRBJ2-3): EAGVVQSPRYKIIEKKQPVAFWCNPISGHNTLYWYLQNLGQGPELLIRYENEEAVDDSQLPKDRFSAERLKGVDSTLKIQPAELGDSAVYLCASSFSVLDTQYFGPGTRLTVL.

CDR3 nucleotide sequence: TGCAGCGTCTCAAGACTAGCGGCTTACGAGCAGTACGTC. This translates into CSVSRLAAYEQYV. The genes are TRBV29-1 and TRBJ2-7; 9 positions match TRBD2. The length of the CDR3 is 13 residues. Germline loops: CDR1 SQVTM, CDR2 ANQGSEA. J was trimmed by 4 bases and V by 6 bases; bases with no gene match: 7.

This chain's CDR3 is CASSSYRGRGGYTF. The CDR3 DNA reads TGTGCCAGCAGCTCATACAGGGGTCGGGGTGGCTACACCTTC. The chain has TRBV5-8 and TRBJ1-2; 7 bases are shared with TRBD1. The CDR3 runs to 14 residues. CDR1 and CDR2 (germline): SGHTS, YDEGEE. V was pared by 3 bases and J by 7 bases, with 9 bases of the junction left unmatched.

The chain employs TRBV11-3 and TRBJ2-5; 7 bases match TRBD1. Germline CDR1 SGHNT, CDR2 YENEEA. V was pared by 5 bases and J by 5 bases, with 11 bases of the junction left unmatched. The CDR3 length is 15 residues. The CDR3 nucleotides read TGTGCCAGCAGCACCAGTCTGACAGGGCGGGAGACCCAGTACTTC. It encodes CASSTSLTGRETQYF.

The chain couples TRBV20-1 to TRBJ1-4; TRBD1 is a possible D gene (5 bases). Germline V gene data show CDR1 as DFQATT and CDR2 as SNEGSKA (reference sequence). V was shortened by 3 bases and J by 5 bases, with 7 bases between the two germline ends. The CDR3 is 12 residues long. This CDR3 reads CSASQGNEKLFF. DNA of the CDR3: TGCAGTGCTAGTCAGGGAAATGAAAAACTGTTTTTT.

This clone was observed a single time. The chain has TRBV2 and TRBJ2-3; 8 nucleotides agree with TRBD2. J lost 1 base, V lost 7 bases, and 7 bases had no gene match. The CDR3 length is 15 residues. Germline assignment: CDR1 SNHLY and CDR2 FYNNEI. The CDR3 is CASTFGGARTDTQYF. The CDR3 DNA follows: TGTGCCAGCACTTTCGGGGGGGCACGCACAGATACGCAGTATTTT.

The rearrangement uses TRBV28 and TRBJ2-1, with a tentative D call TRBD2 (6 bases). V lost 5 bases and J 10 bases, leaving 18 bases between the germline ends. Germline V CDR1 and CDR2: MDHEN, SYDVKM. The CDR3 is 14 amino acids. Here the CDR3 reads CASSDGTPSREQFF. CDR3 nucleotide sequence: TGTGCCAGCAGTGACGGGACTCCCAGTCGAGAGCAGTTCTTC.

The sample holds one count of this clone. J is TRBJ1-2 and V is TRBV28, with 11 bases that match TRBD1. Trimming at V came to 5 bases and at J to 8 bases, leaving 4 bases not matched to a gene. The CDR3 totals 13 residues. Germline V gives CDR1 MDHEN, CDR2 SYDVKM. This CDR3 is CASSEGQGDGYTF. The CDR3, as DNA: TGTGCCAGCAGTGAGGGACAGGGGGACGGCTACACCTTC.

The rearrangement uses TRBV10-1 and TRBJ2-1, with TRBD2 matching 13 bases. This CDR3 is built from 15 residues. V lost 0 bases to trimming and J lost 7 bases; unmatched junction nucleotides: 0. Per germline, CDR1 WNHNN and CDR2 SYGVQD (reference sequence). The CDR3 sequence: CASSESTSGGNEQFF. The CDR3 DNA reads TGCGCCAGCAGTGAGTCGACTAGCGGGGGGAATGAGCAGTTCTTC.

This clone was seen only once. The rearrangement links TRBV19 to TRBJ2-1, with 9 bases identical to TRBD1. The CDR3 is made up of 15 amino acids. J gave up 2 bases and V 7 bases, and 6 bases lay outside the gene matches. Looked up from germline, CDR1 is LNHDA and CDR2 is SQIVND (reference sequence). This CDR3 reads CASIPDRGAYNEQFF. The CDR3 DNA reads as TGTGCCAGTATCCCTGACAGGGGGGCCTACAATGAGCAGTTCTTC.

V is TRBV25-1 and J is TRBJ1-2, with D tentatively TRBD1 (5 bases). Germline V gene sequence: CDR1 MGHDK, CDR2 SYGVNS. V gave up 2 bases and J gave up 6 bases, with 16 bases separating them. The CDR3 spans 15 residues. CDR3 region: CASSEGGLRAHGYTF. DNA of the CDR3: TGTGCCAGCAGTGAAGGGGGACTGAGGGCGCATGGCTACACCTTC.

This clone appeared once. This chain joins TRBV19 and TRBJ1-6, with D unclear. V gave up 10 bases and J gave up 10 bases, with 20 bases separating them. Germline CDR1 reads LNHDA; CDR2 reads SQIVND (reference sequence). The CDR3 spans 14 residues. This CDR3 reads CATLSRSKGSPLHF. DNA for the CDR3: TGTGCCACCCTCAGTAGGAGTAAAGGATCACCCCTCCACTTT.

This clone was observed a handful of times. The V gene is TRBV12-3 or TRBV12-4, the J gene TRBJ1-4; a weak D match, TRBD1 (5 bases). V was pared by 7 bases and J by 8 bases, with 11 bases between. The CDR3 length is 12 residues. The CDR3 DNA sequence: TGTGCCAGCACTAAACGGGGGGAAAAACTGTTTTTT. Protein sequence: CASTKRGEKLFF.